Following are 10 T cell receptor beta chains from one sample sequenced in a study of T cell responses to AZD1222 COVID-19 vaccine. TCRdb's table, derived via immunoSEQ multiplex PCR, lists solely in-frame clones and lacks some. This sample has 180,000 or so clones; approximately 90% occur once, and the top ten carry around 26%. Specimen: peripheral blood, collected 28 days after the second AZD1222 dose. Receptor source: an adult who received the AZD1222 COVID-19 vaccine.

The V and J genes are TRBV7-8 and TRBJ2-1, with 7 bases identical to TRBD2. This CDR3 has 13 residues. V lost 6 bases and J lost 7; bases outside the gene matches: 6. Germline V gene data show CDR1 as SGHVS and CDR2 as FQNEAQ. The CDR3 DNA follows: TGTGCCAGCAGTTCGGGGGGAATTAATGAGCAGTTCTTC. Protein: CASSSGGINEQFF.

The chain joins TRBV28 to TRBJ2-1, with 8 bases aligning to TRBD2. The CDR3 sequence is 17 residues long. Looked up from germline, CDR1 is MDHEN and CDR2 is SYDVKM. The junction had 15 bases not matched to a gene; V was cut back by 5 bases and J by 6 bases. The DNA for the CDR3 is TGTGCCAGCAGTCGGGCCCGGAGGTCTAGCGGGCGCAATGAGCAGTTCTTC. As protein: CASSRARRSSGRNEQFF.

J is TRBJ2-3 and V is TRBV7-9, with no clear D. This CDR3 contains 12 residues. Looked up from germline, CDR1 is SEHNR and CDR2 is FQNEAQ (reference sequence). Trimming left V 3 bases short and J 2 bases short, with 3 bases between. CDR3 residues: CASSFNTDTQYF. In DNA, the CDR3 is TGTGCCAGCAGCTTTAACACAGATACGCAGTATTTT.

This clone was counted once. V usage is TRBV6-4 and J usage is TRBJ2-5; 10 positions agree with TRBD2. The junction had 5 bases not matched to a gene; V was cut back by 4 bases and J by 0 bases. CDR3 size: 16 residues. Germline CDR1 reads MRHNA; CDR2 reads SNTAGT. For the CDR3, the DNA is TGTGCCAGCAGTGCGCTAGCGGGAGCCAACCAAGAGACCCAGTACTTC. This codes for CASSALAGANQETQYF.

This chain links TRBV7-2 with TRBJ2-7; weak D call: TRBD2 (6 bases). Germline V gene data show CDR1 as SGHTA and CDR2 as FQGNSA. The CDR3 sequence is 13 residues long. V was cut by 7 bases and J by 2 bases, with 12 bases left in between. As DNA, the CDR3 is TGTGCCAGCACATTAGCGGCTACCTACGAGCAGTACTTC. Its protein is CASTLAATYEQYF.

The CDR3 reads CASSTIDATNEKLFF. In DNA form, the CDR3 reads TGTGCCAGTAGTACCATAGATGCAACTAATGAAAAACTGTTTTTT. The rearrangement joins TRBV19 to TRBJ1-4; D remains unclear. Germline V lookup: CDR1 LNHDA, CDR2 SQIVND (reference sequence). The CDR3 is 15 residues long. V dropped 4 bases and J dropped 0 bases, with 9 bases sitting between them.

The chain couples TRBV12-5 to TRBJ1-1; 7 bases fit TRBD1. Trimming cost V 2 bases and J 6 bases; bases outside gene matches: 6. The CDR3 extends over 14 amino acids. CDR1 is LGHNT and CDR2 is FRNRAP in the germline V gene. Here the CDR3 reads CASGLNPQGAEAFF. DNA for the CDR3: TGTGCTAGTGGTTTGAACCCTCAGGGGGCTGAAGCTTTCTTT.

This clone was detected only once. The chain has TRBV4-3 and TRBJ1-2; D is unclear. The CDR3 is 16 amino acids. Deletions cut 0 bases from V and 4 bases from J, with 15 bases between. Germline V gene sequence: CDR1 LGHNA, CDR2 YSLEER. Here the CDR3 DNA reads TGCGCCAGCAGCCAAGATTTAGTCTCACGGGGCTATGGCTACACCTTC. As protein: CASSQDLVSRGYGYTF.

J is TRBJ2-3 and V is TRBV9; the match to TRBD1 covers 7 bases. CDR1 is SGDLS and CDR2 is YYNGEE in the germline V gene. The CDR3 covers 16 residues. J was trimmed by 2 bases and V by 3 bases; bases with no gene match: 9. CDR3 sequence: CASSDTRDRHTDTQYF. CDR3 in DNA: TGTGCCAGCAGCGACACCCGGGACAGACACACAGATACGCAGTATTTT. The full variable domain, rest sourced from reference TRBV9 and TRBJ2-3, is DSGVTQTPKHLITATGQRVTLRCSPRSGDLSVYWYQQSLDQGLQFLIQYYNGEERAKGNILERFSAQQFPDLHSELNLSSLELGDSALYFCASSDTRDRHTDTQYFGPGTRLTVL.

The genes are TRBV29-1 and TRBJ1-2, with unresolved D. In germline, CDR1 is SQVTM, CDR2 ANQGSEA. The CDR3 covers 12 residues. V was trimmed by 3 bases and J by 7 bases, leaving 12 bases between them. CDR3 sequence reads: CSVETTRGGYTF. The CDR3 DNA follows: TGCAGCGTTGAGACAACTCGGGGTGGCTACACCTTC.